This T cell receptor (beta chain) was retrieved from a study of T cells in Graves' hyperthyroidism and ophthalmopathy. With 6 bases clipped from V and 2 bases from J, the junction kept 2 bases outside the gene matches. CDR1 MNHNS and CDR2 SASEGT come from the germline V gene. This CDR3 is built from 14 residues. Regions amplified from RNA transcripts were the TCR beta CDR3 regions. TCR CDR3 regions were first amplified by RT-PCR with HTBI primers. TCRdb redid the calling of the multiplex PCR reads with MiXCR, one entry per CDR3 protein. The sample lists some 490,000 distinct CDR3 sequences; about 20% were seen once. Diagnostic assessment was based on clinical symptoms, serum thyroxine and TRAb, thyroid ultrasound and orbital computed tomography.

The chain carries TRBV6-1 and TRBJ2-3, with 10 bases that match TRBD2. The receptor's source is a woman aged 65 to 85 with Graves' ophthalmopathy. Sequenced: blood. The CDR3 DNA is TGTGCCAGCAGACTAGCGGGATACACAGATACGCAGTATTTT. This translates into CASRLAGYTDTQYF.